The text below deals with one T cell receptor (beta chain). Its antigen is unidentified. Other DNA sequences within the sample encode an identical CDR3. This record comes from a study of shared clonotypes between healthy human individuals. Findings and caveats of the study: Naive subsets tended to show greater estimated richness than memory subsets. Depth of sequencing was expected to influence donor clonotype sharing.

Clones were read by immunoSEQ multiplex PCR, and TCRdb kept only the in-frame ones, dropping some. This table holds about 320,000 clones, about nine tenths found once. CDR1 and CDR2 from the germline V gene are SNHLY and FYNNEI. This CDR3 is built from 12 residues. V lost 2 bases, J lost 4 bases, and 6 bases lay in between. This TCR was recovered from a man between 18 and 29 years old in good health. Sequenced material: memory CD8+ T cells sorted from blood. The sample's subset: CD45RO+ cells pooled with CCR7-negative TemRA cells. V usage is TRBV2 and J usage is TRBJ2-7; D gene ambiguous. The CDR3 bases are TGTGCCAGCAGTGAACAACCTTACGAGCAGTACTTC. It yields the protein CASSEQPYEQYF.